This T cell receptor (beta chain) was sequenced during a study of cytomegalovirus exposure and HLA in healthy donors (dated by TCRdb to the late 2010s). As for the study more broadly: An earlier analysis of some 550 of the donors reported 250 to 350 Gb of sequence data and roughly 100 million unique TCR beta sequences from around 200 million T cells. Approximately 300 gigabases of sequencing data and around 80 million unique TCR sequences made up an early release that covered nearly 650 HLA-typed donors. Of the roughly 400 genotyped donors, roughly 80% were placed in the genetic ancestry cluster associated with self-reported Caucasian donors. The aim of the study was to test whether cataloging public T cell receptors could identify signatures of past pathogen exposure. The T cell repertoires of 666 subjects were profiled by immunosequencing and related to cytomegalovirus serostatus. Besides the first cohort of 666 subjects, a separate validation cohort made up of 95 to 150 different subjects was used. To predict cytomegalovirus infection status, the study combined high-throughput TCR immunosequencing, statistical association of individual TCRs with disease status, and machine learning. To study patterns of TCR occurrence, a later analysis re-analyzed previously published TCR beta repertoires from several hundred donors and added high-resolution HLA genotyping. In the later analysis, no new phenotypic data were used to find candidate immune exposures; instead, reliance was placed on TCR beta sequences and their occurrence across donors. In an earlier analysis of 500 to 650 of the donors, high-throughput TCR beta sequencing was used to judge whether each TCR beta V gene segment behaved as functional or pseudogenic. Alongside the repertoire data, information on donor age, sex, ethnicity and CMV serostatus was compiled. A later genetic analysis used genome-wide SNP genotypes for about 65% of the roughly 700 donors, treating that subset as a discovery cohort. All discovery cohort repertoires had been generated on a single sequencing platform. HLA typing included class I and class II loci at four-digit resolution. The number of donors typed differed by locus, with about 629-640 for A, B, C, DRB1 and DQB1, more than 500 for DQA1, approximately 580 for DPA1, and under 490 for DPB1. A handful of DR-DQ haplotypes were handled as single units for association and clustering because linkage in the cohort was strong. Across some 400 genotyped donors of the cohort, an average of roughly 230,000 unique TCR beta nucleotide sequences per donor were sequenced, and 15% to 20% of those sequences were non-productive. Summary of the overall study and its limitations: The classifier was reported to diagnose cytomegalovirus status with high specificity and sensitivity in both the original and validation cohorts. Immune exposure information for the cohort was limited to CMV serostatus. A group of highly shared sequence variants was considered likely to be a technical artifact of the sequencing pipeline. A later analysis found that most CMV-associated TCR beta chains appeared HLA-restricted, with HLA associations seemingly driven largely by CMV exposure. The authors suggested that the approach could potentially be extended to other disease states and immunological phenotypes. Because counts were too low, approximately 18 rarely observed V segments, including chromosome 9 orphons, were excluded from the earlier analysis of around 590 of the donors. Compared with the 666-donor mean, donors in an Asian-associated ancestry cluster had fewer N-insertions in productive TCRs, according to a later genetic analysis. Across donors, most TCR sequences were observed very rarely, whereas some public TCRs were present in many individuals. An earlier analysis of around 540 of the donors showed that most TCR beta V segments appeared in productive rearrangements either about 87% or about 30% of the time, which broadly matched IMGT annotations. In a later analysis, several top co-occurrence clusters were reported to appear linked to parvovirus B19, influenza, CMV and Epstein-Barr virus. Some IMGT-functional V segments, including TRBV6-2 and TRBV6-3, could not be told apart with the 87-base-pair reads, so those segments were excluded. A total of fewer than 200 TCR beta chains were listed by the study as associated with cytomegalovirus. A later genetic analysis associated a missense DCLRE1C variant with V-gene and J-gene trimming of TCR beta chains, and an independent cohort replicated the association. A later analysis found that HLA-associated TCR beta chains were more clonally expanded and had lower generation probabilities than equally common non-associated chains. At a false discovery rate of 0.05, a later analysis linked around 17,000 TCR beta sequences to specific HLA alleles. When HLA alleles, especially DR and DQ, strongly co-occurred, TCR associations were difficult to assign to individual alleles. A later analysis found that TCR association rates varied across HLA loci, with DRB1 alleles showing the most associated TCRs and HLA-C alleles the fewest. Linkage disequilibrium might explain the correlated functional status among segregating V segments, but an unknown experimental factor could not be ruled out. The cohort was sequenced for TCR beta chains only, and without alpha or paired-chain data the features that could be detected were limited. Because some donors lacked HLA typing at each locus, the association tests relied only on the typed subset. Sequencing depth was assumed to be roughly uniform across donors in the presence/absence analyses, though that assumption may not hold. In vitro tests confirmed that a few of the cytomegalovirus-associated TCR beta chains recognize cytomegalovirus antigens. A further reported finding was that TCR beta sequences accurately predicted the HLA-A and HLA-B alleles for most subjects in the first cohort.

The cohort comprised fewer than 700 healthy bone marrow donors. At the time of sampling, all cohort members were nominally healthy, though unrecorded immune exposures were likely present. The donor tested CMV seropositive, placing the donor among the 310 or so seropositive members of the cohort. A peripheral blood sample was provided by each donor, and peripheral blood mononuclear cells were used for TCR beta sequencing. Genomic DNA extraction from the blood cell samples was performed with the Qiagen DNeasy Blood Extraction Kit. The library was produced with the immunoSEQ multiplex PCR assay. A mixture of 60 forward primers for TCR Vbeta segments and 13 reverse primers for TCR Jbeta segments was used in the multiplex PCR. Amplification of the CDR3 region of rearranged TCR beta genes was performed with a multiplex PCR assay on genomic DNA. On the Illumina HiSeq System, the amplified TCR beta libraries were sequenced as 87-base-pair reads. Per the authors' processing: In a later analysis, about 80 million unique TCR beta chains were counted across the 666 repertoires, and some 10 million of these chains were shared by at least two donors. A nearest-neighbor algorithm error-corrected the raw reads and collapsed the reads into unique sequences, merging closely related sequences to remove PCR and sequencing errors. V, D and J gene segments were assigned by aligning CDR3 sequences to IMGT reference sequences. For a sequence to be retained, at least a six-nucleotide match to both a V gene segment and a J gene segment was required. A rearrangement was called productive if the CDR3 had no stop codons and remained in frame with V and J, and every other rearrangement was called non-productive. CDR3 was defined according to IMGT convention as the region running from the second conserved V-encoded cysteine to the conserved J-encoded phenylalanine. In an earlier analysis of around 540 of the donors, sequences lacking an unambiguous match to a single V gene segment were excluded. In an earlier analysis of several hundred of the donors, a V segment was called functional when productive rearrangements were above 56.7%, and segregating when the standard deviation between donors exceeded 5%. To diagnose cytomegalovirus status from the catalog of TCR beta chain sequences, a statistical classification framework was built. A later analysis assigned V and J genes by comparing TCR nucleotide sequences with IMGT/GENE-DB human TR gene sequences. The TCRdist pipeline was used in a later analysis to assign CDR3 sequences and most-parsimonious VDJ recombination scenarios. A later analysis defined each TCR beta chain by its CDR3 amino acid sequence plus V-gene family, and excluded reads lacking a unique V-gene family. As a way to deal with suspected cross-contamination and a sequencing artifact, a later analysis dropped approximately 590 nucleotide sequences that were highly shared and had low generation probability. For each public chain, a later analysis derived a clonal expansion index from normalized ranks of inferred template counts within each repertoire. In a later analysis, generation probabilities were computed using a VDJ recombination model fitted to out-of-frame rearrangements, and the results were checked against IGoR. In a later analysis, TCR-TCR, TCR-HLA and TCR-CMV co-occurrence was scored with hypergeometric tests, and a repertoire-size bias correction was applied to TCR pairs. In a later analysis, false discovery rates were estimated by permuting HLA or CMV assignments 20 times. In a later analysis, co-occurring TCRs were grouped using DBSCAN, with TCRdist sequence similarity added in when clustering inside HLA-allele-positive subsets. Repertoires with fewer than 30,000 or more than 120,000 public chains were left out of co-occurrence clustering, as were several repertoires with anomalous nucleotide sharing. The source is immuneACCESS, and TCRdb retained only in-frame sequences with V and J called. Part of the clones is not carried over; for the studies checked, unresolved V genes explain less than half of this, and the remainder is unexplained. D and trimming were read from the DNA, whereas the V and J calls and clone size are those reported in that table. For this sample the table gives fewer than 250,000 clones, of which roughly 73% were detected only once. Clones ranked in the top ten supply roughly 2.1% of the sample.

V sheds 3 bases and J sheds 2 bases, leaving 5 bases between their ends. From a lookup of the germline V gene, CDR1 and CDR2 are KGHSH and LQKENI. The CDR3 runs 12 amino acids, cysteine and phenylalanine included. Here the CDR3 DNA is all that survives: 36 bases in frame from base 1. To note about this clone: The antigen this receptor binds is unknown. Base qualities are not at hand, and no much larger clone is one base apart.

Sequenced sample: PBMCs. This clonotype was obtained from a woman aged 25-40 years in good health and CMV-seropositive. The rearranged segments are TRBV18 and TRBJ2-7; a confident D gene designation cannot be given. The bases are TGTGCCAGCTCACCCTTTCCCTACGAGCAGTACTTC. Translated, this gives CASSPFPYEQYF.